A selection of T cell receptor beta chains follows, all from one sample in a study of PD-L1 blockade in urothelial cancer. TCRdb's copy holds only in-frame clones and misses some; the assay was immunoSEQ multiplex PCR. This table holds 30,000 to 40,000 clones, over 75% found once. This sample comprised PBMCs, obtained around atezolizumab (anti-PD-L1) treatment. These receptors all come from a man in his sixties or seventies with urothelial cancer. The conserved cysteine and the conserved F or W are not part of the CDR3 here.

>TRBJ1-1|TRBV21-1
ASSKSPGTGNTEAF
>TRBJ2-1|TRBV27
ASKVGGMGEQF
>TRBJ2-7|TRBV9
ASSVGTGGPHEQY
>TRBJ1-3|TRBV9
ASSVQGSSISGNTIY
>TRBJ2-3|TRBV19
ASSIGTADTQY
>TRBJ1-1|TRBV28
ASSSGGAENTEAF
>TRBJ1-2|TRBV5-8
ASSLRGRGYT
>TRBJ1-1|TRBV7-9
ASSATGWEPMNTEAF
>TRBJ2-3|TRBV7-5
VRSLARTSGRTRDTQY
>TRBJ1-1|TRBV7-9
ASSLQGPNTEAF
>TRBJ2-3|TRBV5-6
ASSLRGRGTDTQY
>TRBJ1-1|TRBV6-6
ASSSTGVNTEAF
>TRBJ1-2|TRBV5-1
ASSLTTGNYGYT
>TRBJ1-2|TRBV7-8
ASSPDSNYGYT
>TRBJ1-6|TRBV5-4
ASFTGSKGSPLH
>TRBJ2-1|TRBV7-9
ASSLLLAWGLKEHNEQF
>TRBJ2-2|TRBV9
ASSVVWQNTGELF
>TRBJ1-2|TRBV7-9
ASSPDRGVYGYT
>TRBJ1-1|TRBV7-3
ASSLAATENTEAF
>TRBJ2-7|TRBV5-1
ASSRGLEGYEQY
>TRBJ1-5|TRBV19
ASSSSMGTGQPQH
>TRBJ1-6|TRBV18
ASSPSGQNSPLH
>TRBJ1-4|TRBV6-5
ASSYTSGQGNEKLF
>TRBJ2-5|TRBV4-3
ASSQVGLAGGARETQY
>TRBJ1-1|TRBV5-1
ASSLGGTGGTEAF
>TRBJ1-4|TRBV28
ASTTTNEKLF
>TRBJ2-5|TRBV7-9
ASSLRTGTHQETQY
>TRBJ1-2|TRBV7-2
ASSLDARDTSNYGYT
>TRBJ2-1|TRBV7-2
ASSSSGLLINHEQF
>TRBJ2-7|TRBV28
ASTLGTGAKEQY
>TRBJ2-5|TRBV9
ASSPTPGSGGGSYQETQY
>TRBJ2-1|TRBV7-8
ASSLAGTGVNEQF
>TRBJ2-7|TRBV2
ASIQQGVINEQY
>TRBJ2-7|TRBV15
ATSRERGGVYEQY
>TRBJ1-5|TRBV9
ASSATGGDQPQH
>TRBJ2-1|TRBV5-1
ASNPRGGQRNEQF
>TRBJ1-5|TRBV6-1
ASREGQPQH
>TRBJ2-5|TRBV14
ASSQTGLQETQY
>TRBJ1-2|TRBV11-1
ASSQGQGIGYT
>TRBJ1-1|TRBV5-1
ASSLEGDPNTEAF
>TRBJ1-4|TRBV4-2
ASSQDRQGVEKLF
>TRBJ2-7|TRBV7-2
ASSLEASAYEQY
>TRBJ2-7|TRBV4-3
ASSQAGASGVGEQY
>TRBJ2-7|TRBV25-1
ASSTPGNYEQY
>TRBJ2-4|TRBV29-1
SVELGDSRNIQY
>TRBJ2-7|TRBV6-1
ASRGDRVGYEQY
>TRBJ1-1|TRBV5-1
ASSLTLNTEAF
>TRBJ2-3|TRBV10-1
ASSRRSFEGTQY
>TRBJ1-1|TRBV10-3
ASIGQGATEAF
>TRBJ2-5|TRBV30
AWGQGKETQY
>TRBJ2-7|TRBV6-8
ASSTPYEQY
>TRBJ1-2|TRBV5-4
ASSFLPQVVHGYT